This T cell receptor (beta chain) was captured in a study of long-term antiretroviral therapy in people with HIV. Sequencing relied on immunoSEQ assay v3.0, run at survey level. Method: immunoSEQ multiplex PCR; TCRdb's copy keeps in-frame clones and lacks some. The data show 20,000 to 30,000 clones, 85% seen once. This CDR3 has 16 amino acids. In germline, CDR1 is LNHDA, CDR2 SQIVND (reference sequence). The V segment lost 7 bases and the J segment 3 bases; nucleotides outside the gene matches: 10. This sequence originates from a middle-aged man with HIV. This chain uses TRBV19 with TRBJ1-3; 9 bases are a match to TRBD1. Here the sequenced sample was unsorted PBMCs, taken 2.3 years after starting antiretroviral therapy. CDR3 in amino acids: CASTPRTGVLGNTIYF. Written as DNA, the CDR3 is TGTGCCAGTACCCCGCGGACAGGGGTTCTTGGAAACACCATATATTTT. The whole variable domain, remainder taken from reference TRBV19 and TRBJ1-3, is DGGITQSPKYLFRKEGQNVTLSCEQNLNHDAMYWYRQDPGQGLRLIYYSQIVNDFQKGDIAEGYSVSREKKESFPLTVTSAQKNPTAFYLCASTPRTGVLGNTIYFGEGSWLTVV.